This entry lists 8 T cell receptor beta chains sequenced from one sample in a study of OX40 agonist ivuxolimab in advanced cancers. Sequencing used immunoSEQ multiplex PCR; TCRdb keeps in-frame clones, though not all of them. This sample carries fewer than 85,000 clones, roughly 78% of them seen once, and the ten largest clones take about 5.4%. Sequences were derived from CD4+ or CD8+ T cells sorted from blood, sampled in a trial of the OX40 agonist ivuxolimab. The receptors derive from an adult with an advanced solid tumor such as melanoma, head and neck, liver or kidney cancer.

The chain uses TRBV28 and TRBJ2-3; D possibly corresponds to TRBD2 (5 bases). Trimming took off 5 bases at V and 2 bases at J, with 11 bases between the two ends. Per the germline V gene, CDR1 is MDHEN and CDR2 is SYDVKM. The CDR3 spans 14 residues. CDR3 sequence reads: CASSPTSDTDTQYF. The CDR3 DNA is TGTGCCAGCAGTCCCACTAGTGACACAGATACGCAGTATTTT.

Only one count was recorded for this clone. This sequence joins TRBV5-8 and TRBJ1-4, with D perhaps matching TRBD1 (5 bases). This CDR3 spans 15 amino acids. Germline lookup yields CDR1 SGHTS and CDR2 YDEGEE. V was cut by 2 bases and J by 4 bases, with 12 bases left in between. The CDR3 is CASSFRPGVNEKLFF. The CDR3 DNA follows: TGTGCCAGCAGCTTTCGACCGGGGGTTAATGAAAAACTGTTTTTT. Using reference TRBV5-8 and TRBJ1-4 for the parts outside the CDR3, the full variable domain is EAGVTQSPTHLIKTRGQQATLRCSPISGHTSVYWYQQALGLGLQFLLWYDEGEERNRGNFPPRFSGRQFPNYSSELNVNALELEDSALYLCASSFRPGVNEKLFFGSGTQLSVL.

CDR3 loop: CASSLVGVEAFF. For the CDR3, the DNA is TGCGCCAGCAGCTTGGTAGGTGTTGAAGCTTTCTTT. V and J are TRBV5-1 and TRBJ1-1, with no clear D. The germline CDR1 and CDR2 sequences are SGHRS and YFSETQ. Trimming removed 0 bases at V and 7 bases at J, with 7 bases between. The CDR3 totals 12 residues.

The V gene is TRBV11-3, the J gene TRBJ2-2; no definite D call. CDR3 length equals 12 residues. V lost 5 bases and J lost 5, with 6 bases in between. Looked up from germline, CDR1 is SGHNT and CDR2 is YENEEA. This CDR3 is CASSPQTGELFF. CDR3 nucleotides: TGTGCCAGCAGCCCCCAGACCGGGGAGCTGTTTTTT.

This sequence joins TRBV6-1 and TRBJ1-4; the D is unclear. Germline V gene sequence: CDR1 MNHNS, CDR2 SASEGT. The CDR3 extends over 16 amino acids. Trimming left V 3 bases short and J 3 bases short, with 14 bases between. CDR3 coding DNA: TGTGCCAGCAGTGAGTTCTACAGTCAGTCTAATGAAAAACTGTTTTTT. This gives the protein CASSEFYSQSNEKLFF.

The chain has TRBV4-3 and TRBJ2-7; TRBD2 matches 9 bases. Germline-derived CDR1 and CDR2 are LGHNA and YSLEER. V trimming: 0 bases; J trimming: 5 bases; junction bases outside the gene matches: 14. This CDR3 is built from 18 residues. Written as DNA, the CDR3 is TGCGCCAGCAGCCAAGAAACTCGGTTTGCGGGGGGGCCCCACGAGCAGTACTTC. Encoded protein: CASSQETRFAGGPHEQYF.

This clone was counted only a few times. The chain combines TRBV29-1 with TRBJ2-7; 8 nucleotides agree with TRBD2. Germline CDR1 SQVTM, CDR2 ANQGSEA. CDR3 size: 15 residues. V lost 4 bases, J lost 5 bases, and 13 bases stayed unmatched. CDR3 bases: TGCAGCGTTGTTCAAACGGCGGGAGGTCGCAACGAGCAGTACTTC. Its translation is CSVVQTAGGRNEQYF.

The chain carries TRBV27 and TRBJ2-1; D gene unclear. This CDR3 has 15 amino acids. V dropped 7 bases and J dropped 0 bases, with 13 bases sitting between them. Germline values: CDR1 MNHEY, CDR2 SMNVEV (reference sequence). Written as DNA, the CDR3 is TGTGCCAGCACCTCATTGCATGGCTCCTACAATGAGCAGTTCTTC. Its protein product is CASTSLHGSYNEQFF.